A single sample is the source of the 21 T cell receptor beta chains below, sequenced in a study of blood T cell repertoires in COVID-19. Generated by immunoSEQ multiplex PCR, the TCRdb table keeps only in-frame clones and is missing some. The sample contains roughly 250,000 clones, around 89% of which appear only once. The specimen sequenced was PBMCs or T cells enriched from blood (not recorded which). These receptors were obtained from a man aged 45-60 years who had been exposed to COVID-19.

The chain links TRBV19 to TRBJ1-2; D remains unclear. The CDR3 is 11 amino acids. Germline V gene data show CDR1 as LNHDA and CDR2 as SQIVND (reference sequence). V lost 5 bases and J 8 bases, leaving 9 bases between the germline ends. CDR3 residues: CASSVNQGYTF. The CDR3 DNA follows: TGTGCCAGTAGTGTGAACCAGGGCTACACCTTC.

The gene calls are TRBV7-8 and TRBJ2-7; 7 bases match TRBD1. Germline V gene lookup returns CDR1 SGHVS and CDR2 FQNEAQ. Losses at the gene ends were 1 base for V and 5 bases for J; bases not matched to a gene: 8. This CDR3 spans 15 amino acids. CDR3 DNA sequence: TGTGCCAGCAGCTTAGGTCGGGACAGAAATAACGAGCAGTACGTC. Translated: CASSLGRDRNNEQYV.

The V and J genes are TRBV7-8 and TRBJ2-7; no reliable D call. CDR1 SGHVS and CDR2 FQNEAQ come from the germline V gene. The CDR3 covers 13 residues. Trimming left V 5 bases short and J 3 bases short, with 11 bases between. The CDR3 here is CASSPQYGYEQYF. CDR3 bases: TGTGCCAGCAGCCCCCAGTATGGCTACGAGCAGTACTTC.

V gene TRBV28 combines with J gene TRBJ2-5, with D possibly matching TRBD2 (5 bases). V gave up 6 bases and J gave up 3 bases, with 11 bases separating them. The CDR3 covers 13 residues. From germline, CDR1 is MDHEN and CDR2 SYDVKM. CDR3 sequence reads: CASSKAEEETQYF. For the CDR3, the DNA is TGTGCCAGCAGCAAAGCGGAGGAAGAGACCCAGTACTTC.

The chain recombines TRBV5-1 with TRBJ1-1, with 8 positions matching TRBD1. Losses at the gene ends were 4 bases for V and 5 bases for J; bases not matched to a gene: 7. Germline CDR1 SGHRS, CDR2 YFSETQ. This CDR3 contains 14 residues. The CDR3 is CASSPTGAGTEAFF. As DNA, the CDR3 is TGCGCCAGCAGCCCGACAGGGGCGGGGACTGAAGCTTTCTTT.

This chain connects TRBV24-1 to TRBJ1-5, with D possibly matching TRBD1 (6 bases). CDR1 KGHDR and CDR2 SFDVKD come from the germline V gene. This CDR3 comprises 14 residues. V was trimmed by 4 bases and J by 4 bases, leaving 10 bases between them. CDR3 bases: TGTGCCACCAGTGAGGGCCAGGGGAATCAGCCCCAGCATTTT. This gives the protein CATSEGQGNQPQHF.

The DNA of the CDR3 is TGCGCCTCTTCCATGGACTTAAACAATGAGCAGTTCTTC. Translated: CASSMDLNNEQFF. The chain uses TRBV10-1 and TRBJ2-1; the D gene is possibly TRBD2 (5 bases). Trimming cost V 11 bases and J 5 bases, with 16 bases left between them. The CDR3 is 13 residues long. CDR1 is WNHNN, CDR2 SYGVQD, per germline (reference sequence).

As DNA, the CDR3 is TGTGCCAGCAGCTTAGGACACGGTAGCAAAAACATTCAGTACTTC. Its protein product is CASSLGHGSKNIQYF. The chain carries TRBV7-2 and TRBJ2-4; unclear D gene. The germline V gene encodes CDR1 SGHTA and CDR2 FQGNSA. V lost 1 base and J lost 3, with 10 bases in between. CDR3 size: 15 residues.

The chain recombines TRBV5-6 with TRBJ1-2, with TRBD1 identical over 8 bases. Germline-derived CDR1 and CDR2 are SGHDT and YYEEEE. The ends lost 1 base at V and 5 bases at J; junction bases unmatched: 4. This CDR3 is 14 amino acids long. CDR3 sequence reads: CASSLSDREYGYTF. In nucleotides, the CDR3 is TGTGCCAGCAGCTTGTCGGACAGGGAGTATGGCTACACCTTC.

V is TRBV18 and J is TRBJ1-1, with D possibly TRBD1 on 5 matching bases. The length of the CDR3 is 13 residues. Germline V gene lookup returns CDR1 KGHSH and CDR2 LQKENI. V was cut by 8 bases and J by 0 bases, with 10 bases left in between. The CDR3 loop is CASGPGLNTEAFF. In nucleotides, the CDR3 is TGTGCCAGCGGGCCAGGGTTGAACACTGAAGCTTTCTTT.

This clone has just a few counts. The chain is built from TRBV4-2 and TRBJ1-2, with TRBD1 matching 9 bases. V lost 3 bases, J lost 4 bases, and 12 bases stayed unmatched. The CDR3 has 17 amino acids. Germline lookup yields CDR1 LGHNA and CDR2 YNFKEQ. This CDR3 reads CASSHATDRGGIYGYTF. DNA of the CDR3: TGTGCCAGCAGCCATGCTACGGACAGGGGAGGAATCTATGGCTACACCTTC.

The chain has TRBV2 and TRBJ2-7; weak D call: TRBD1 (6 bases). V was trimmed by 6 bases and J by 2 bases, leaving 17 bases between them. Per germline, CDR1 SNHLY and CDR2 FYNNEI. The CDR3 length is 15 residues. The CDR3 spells CASSVGQGYAYEQYV. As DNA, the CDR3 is TGTGCCAGCAGCGTCGGGCAGGGGTACGCCTACGAGCAGTACGTC.

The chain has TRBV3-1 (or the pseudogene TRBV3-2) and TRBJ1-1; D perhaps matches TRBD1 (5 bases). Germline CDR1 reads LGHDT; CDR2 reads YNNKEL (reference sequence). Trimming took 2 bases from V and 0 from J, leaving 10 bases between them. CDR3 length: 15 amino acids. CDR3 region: CASSQSDTMNTEAFF. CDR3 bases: TGTGCCAGCAGCCAATCGGACACCATGAACACTGAAGCTTTCTTT.

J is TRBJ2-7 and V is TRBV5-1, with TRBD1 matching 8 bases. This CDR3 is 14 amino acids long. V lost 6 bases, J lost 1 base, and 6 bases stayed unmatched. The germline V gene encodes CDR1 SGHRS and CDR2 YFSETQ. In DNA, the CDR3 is TGCGCCAGCATGGGGCAGGGGGCTTCCTACGAGCAGTACTTC. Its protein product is CASMGQGASYEQYF.

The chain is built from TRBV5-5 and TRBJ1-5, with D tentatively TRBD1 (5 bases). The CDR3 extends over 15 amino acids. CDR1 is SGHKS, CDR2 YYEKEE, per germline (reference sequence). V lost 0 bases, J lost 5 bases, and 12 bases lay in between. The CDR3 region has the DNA TGTGCCAGCAGCTTGGATGTCCAGGGATATCAGCCCCAGCATTTT. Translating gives CASSLDVQGYQPQHF.

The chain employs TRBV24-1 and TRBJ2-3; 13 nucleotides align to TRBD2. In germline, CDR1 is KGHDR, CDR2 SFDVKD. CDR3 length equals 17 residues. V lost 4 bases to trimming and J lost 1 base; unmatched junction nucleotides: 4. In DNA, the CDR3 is TGTGCCACCAGTGACCGGACTAGCGGGGGACGCACAGATACGCAGTATTTT. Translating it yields CATSDRTSGGRTDTQYF.

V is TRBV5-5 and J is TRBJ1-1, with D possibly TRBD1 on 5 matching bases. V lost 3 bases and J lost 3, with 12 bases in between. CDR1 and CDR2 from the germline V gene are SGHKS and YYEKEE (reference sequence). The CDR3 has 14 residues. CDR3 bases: TGTGCCAGCAGCTATGCCCCGGGGGACACTGAAGCTTTCTTT. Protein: CASSYAPGDTEAFF.

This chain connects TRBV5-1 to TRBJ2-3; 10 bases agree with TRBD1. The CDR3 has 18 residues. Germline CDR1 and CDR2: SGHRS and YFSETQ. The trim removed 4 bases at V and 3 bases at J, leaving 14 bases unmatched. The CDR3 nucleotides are TGCGCCAGCAGCCCCTGGGACAGGGGTGCTATTAAAACAGATACGCAGTATTTT. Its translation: CASSPWDRGAIKTDTQYF.

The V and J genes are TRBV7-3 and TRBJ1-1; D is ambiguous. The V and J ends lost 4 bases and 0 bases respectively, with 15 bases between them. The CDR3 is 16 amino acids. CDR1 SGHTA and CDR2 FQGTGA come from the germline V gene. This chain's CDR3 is CASSSPETRLNTEAFF. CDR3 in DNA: TGTGCCAGCAGCTCTCCTGAAACTAGGTTGAACACTGAAGCTTTCTTT.

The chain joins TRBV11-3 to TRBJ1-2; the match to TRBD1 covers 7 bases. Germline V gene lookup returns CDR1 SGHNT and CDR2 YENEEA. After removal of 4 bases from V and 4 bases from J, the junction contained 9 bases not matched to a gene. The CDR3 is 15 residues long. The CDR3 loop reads CASSSRDSRIYGYTF. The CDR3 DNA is TGTGCCAGCAGCTCACGGGACAGCCGAATCTATGGCTACACCTTC.

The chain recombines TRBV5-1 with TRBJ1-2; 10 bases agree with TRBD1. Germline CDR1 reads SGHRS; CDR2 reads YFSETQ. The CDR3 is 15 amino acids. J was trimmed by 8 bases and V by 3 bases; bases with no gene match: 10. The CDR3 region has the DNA TGCGCCAGCAGCTGGGCCGGGACAGGGGAGGCGGGCTACACCTTC. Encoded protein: CASSWAGTGEAGYTF.